The TCR beta chain described here comes from a study of control samples from healthy donors and cancer patients. Germline V lookup: CDR1 SGHRS, CDR2 YFSETQ. Trimming removed 4 bases from V and 7 bases from J; junction bases left unmatched: 14. The CDR3 consists of 17 residues. Sequencing was performed with immunoSEQ multiplex PCR; in TCRdb, only in-frame clones are kept and a portion is missing. The sample holds around 59,000 clones, more than 85% seen once. The sample holds one count of this clone. Material: PBMCs. The J gene is TRBJ2-1, the V gene TRBV5-1; TRBD1 matches 10 bases. This receptor was identified in a man between 40 and 49 years old with colorectal cancer. CDR3 DNA: TGCGCCAGCAGCAAGACCCCGACAGGGGGCGTGGGGAATGAGCAGTTCTTC. As protein: CASSKTPTGGVGNEQFF.